Presented here are 28 T cell receptor beta chains from one specimen sequenced in a study of beta chain features in type 1 diabetes. Study-level results: TCRB CDR3s from Type 1 diabetes patients were moderately but significantly shorter in all four CD4+ subsets.

Reverse transcribing all isolated RNA meant expressed TCRB transcripts were sequenced. The table came from immunoSEQ multiplex PCR; TCRdb's copy has only in-frame clones and leaves some out. The repertoire holds roughly 400,000 clones, with 8% to 10% as singletons. Their antigen targets remain unknown. The sequenced sample consisted of central memory CD4+ T cells from blood. The source is a man under 40 with type 1 diabetes.

V is TRBV19 and J is TRBJ2-3, with D perhaps assigned TRBD1 or TRBD2 (5 bases each). Germline lookup yields CDR1 LNHDA and CDR2 SQIVND (reference sequence). Trimming removed 8 bases from V and 1 base from J, with 13 bases in between. The CDR3 is 14 residues long. CDR3 protein: CASWDAAGTDTQYF. CDR3 bases: TGTGCCAGTTGGGACGCCGCAGGCACAGATACGCAGTATTTT.

This clone was counted a few times. This CDR3 reads CASSLDWTKLFF. CDR3 bases: TGTGCCAGCAGCTTAGATTGGACCAAACTGTTTTTT. V usage is TRBV11-2 and J usage is TRBJ1-4, with no clear D. The CDR3 runs to 12 residues. In germline, CDR1 is SGHAT, CDR2 FQNNGV. V was trimmed by 0 bases and J by 11 bases, leaving 7 bases between them.

The chain recombines TRBV30 with TRBJ2-2, with 8 bases matching TRBD1. Germline V gene lookup returns CDR1 GTSNPN and CDR2 SVGIG (reference sequence). The CDR3 runs to 15 residues. The V and J ends lost 0 bases and 6 bases, in that order; junction bases with no gene match: 6. The CDR3 bases are TGTGCCTGGAGTGTAAGGGACAGGTACGCCGGGGAGCTGTTTTTT. Its translation is CAWSVRDRYAGELFF.

This clone was counted between two and nine times. The rearrangement links TRBV14 to TRBJ2-2, with D possibly matching TRBD2 (6 bases). The CDR3 extends over 16 amino acids. V was trimmed by 1 base and J by 5 bases, leaving 14 bases between them. Germline V gives CDR1 SGHDN, CDR2 FVKESK. In DNA form, the CDR3 reads TGTGCCAGCAGCCAAGTGGCGGGGTCCGGGACCGGGGAGCTGTTTTTT. It yields the protein CASSQVAGSGTGELFF.

This chain links TRBV6-5 with TRBJ1-2; D gene unclear. This CDR3 comprises 12 residues. Trimming took off 10 bases at V and 6 bases at J, with 15 bases between the two ends. The germline V gene has CDR1 MNHEY and CDR2 SVGAGI. In DNA, the CDR3 is TGTGCCACCCAGAGTGCGAGGGATGGCTACACCTTC. The encoded protein is CATQSARDGYTF.

This clone occurred a few times. The V call is TRBV7-2, the J call TRBJ1-1; maybe TRBD1 (5 bases). V was shortened by 2 bases and J by 0 bases, with 22 bases between the two germline ends. Germline V gene sequence: CDR1 SGHTA, CDR2 FQGNSA. The CDR3 sequence is 19 residues long. CDR3 nucleotide sequence: TGTGCCAGCAGCTTATCACCCGGGACGCGCCTACTTATGAACACTGAAGCTTTCTTT. Amino acid sequence: CASSLSPGTRLLMNTEAFF.

CDR3 in amino acids: CASSPPHGHEQYF. In DNA form, the CDR3 reads TGTGCCAGCAGTCCCCCTCACGGCCACGAGCAGTACTTC. The J gene is TRBJ2-7, the V gene TRBV28, with D uncertain. V dropped 5 bases and J dropped 5 bases, with 13 bases sitting between them. Germline values: CDR1 MDHEN, CDR2 SYDVKM. The CDR3 runs 13 residues.

V is TRBV11-3 and J is TRBJ2-3; D ambiguous. The ends were cut back, 1 base at V and 6 bases at J, with 20 bases in the middle. Germline lookup yields CDR1 SGHNT and CDR2 YENEEA. The CDR3 runs 17 residues. The CDR3 spells CASSLVWALPLTDTQYF. DNA of the CDR3: TGTGCCAGCAGCTTAGTTTGGGCCCTCCCCCTAACTGATACGCAGTATTTT. Drawing the rest from reference TRBV11-3 and TRBJ2-3, the complete variable domain is EAGVVQSPRYKIIEKKQPVAFWCNPISGHNTLYWYLQNLGQGPELLIRYENEEAVDDSQLPKDRFSAERLKGVDSTLKIQPAELGDSAVYLCASSLVWALPLTDTQYFGPGTRLTVL.

This clone was recorded a few times. The V and J genes are TRBV7-2 and TRBJ1-5; D gene ambiguous. V lost 5 bases to trimming and J lost 5 bases, with 10 bases between them. CDR1 and CDR2 (germline): SGHTA, FQGNSA. CDR3 size: 13 residues. CDR3 coding DNA: TGTGCCAGCAGCCCATGGGTGGATCAGCCCCAGCATTTT. Protein product: CASSPWVDQPQHF.

This clone was seen a handful of times. The chain recombines TRBV6-5 with TRBJ1-5; D remains unclear. The CDR3 contains 13 residues. CDR1 MNHEY and CDR2 SVGAGI come from the germline V gene. V gave up 8 bases and J gave up 2 bases, with 10 bases separating them. The CDR3 sequence: CASRAPGNQPQHF. In DNA form, the CDR3 reads TGTGCCAGCCGGGCCCCAGGCAATCAGCCCCAGCATTTT.

The chain has TRBV30 and TRBJ1-1; unclear D gene. Germline V gene data show CDR1 as GTSNPN and CDR2 as SVGIG (reference sequence). The CDR3 contains 13 residues. The V end was cut by 5 bases, the J end by 2 bases, with 12 bases between. The chain's CDR3 is CAWRGISNTEAFF. In DNA, the CDR3 is TGTGCCTGGCGGGGAATATCAAACACTGAAGCTTTCTTT.

This rearrangement joins TRBV27 to TRBJ2-3; 9 bases are a match to TRBD2. The germline V gene encodes CDR1 MNHEY and CDR2 SMNVEV (reference sequence). The J segment lost 1 base and the V segment lost 2 bases, leaving 10 bases of the junction unmatched. The CDR3 length is 18 residues. The chain's CDR3 is CASSLRVGGRAGTDTQYF. The DNA of the CDR3 is TGTGCCAGCAGTTTAAGGGTTGGCGGGAGGGCCGGCACAGATACGCAGTATTTT.

The sample holds a few counts of this clone. Other DNA sequences in this specimen translate into the identical CDR3. J is TRBJ1-1 and V is TRBV28, with no clear D. There are 12 residues in the CDR3. Trimming took off 6 bases at V and 1 base at J, with 6 bases between the two ends. Germline CDR1 and CDR2: MDHEN and SYDVKM. The CDR3 is CASSWGNTEAFF. The CDR3, as DNA: TGTGCCAGCAGCTGGGGGAACACTGAAGCTTTCTTT.

The table lists this clone with a few counts. The V gene is TRBV5-5, the J gene TRBJ2-3, with TRBD2 as a possible D gene (6 bases). CDR3 length: 13 amino acids. In germline, CDR1 is SGHKS, CDR2 YYEKEE (reference sequence). Trimming pared 3 bases from V and 5 bases from J, leaving 10 bases between. The DNA for the CDR3 is TGTGCCAGCAGCTGGGAGGAGGGAGATACGCAGTATTTT. Translation: CASSWEEGDTQYF.

V usage is TRBV6-6 and J usage is TRBJ2-7; TRBD2 agrees at 8 bases. Trimming took 1 base from V and 1 from J; bases not matched to a gene: 6. The CDR3 has 16 residues. Germline V CDR1 and CDR2: MNHNY, SVGAGI (reference sequence). The CDR3 bases are TGTGCCAGCAGTTACTTCGGGGGGGCGCGTTCCTACGAGCAGTACTTC. Translated, it gives CASSYFGGARSYEQYF.

The chain uses TRBV11-2 and TRBJ2-5, with a tentative D call TRBD1 (5 bases). TRBJ2-7 explains the end of the DNA better; the J call may be wrong. The CDR3 loop spans 16 amino acids. Germline lookup yields CDR1 SGHAT and CDR2 FQNNGV. CDR3 in DNA: TGTGCCAGCAGCTTAGGGGGATGGCAGGGCTCCTACGAGCAGTACTTC. This encodes CASSLGGWQGSYEQYF.

The V gene is TRBV6-5, the J gene TRBJ1-1; possible D gene TRBD1, 6 bases. This CDR3 spans 15 amino acids. Trimming cost V 0 bases and J 1 base, with 9 bases left between them. The germline gives CDR1 MNHEY, CDR2 SVGAGI. Here the CDR3 reads CASSYSVRGNTEAFF. CDR3 sequence (DNA): TGTGCCAGCAGTTACTCCGTCAGGGGGAACACTGAAGCTTTCTTT.

This clone appeared a few times. V and J are TRBV5-4 and TRBJ2-3; D gene uncertain. Germline loops: CDR1 SGHNT, CDR2 YYREEE (reference sequence). The CDR3 is made up of 14 amino acids. V was cut by 3 bases and J by 0 bases, with 8 bases left in between. CDR3 in amino acids: CASSSKTSTDTQYF. The CDR3 DNA reads TGTGCCAGCAGCTCCAAGACTAGCACAGATACGCAGTATTTT.

Remarks on this clone: This same CDR3 is encoded by further DNA sequences in the sample. The chain carries TRBV5-1 and TRBJ2-5; D unclear. Trimming removed 5 bases from V and 5 bases from J, with 7 bases in between. The length of the CDR3 is 11 residues. Germline lookup yields CDR1 SGHRS and CDR2 YFSETQ. The CDR3 coding sequence is TGCGCCAGCAGTTTATCGGAGACCCAGTACTTC. Encoded protein: CASSLSETQYF. Using reference TRBV5-1 and TRBJ2-5 for the parts outside the CDR3, the full variable domain is KAGVTQTPRYLIKTRGQQVTLSCSPISGHRSVSWYQQTPGQGLQFLFEYFSETQRNKGNFPGRFSGRQFSNSRSEMNVSTLELGDSALYLCASSLSETQYFGPGTRLLVL.

In this sample, this clone turned up many times. The chain is built from TRBV23-1 and TRBJ2-4; 8 bases agree with TRBD1. TRBV23-1 is an ORF, with its function uncertain. CDR3 length: 15 residues. Trimming removed 7 bases from V and 0 bases from J; junction bases left unmatched: 5. The chain's CDR3 is CASTKDREAKNIQYF. CDR3 in DNA: TGCGCCAGCACCAAGGACAGGGAAGCCAAAAACATTCAGTACTTC.

V gene TRBV5-1 combines with J gene TRBJ2-1; D is ambiguous. V dropped 0 bases and J dropped 7 bases, with 11 bases sitting between them. This CDR3 is built from 14 residues. From germline, CDR1 is SGHRS and CDR2 YFSETQ. In nucleotides, the CDR3 is TGCGCCAGCAGCTTGGAGGTAGGGTTAAATGAGCAGTTCTTC. It encodes CASSLEVGLNEQFF.

V usage is TRBV11-1 and J usage is TRBJ2-1; TRBD2 matches at 11 bases. V shed 2 bases and J 10 bases; nucleotides not matched to a gene: 1. The germline V gene has CDR1 SGHAT and CDR2 FQDESV (reference sequence). The CDR3 loop spans 13 amino acids. This CDR3 is CASSLRTSGEQFF. In DNA, the CDR3 is TGTGCCAGCAGCTTACGGACTAGCGGGGAGCAGTTCTTC.

Ten or more counts support this clone. This chain uses TRBV28 with TRBJ2-3; D might be TRBD1 or TRBD2, each matching 5 bases. Germline V gene lookup returns CDR1 MDHEN and CDR2 SYDVKM. This CDR3 has 13 amino acids. Trimming took 4 bases from V and 0 from J, leaving 5 bases between them. The CDR3 here is CASSWDSTDTQYF. The CDR3 coding sequence is TGTGCCAGCAGTTGGGACAGCACAGATACGCAGTATTTT.

The chain has TRBV7-2 and TRBJ2-5; D is unresolved. Germline CDR1 is SGHTA and CDR2 is FQGNSA. The V and J ends lost 0 bases and 4 bases respectively, with 9 bases between them. The CDR3 totals 14 residues. As DNA, the CDR3 is TGTGCCAGCAGCTTAGCAGGGCTGTCAGAGACCCAGTACTTC. Protein sequence: CASSLAGLSETQYF. Filled out from reference TRBV7-2 and TRBJ2-5, the complete variable domain reads GAGVSQSPSNKVTEKGKDVELRCDPISGHTALYWYRQSLGQGLEFLIYFQGNSAPDKSGLPSDRFSAERTGGSVSTLTIQRTQQEDSAVYLCASSLAGLSETQYFGPGTRLLVL.

This clone was seen ten or more times. CDR3 in DNA: TGTGCCGGGGGCGCGCCTTCGAGCAATCAGCCCCAGCATTTT. Its translation: CAGGAPSSNQPQHF. The chain recombines TRBV19 with TRBJ1-5, with TRBD1 as a possible D gene (6 bases). Germline V gene sequence: CDR1 LNHDA, CDR2 SQIVND (reference sequence). V was cut by 11 bases and J by 1 base, with 15 bases left in between. The CDR3 is made up of 14 amino acids.

This clone appeared a few times. CDR3 sequence reads: CASSQTDWSSYNEQFF. CDR3 coding DNA: TGTGCCAGCAGCCAAACGGACTGGAGCTCCTACAATGAGCAGTTCTTC. This rearrangement joins TRBV7-9 to TRBJ2-1; perhaps TRBD2 as D (5 bases). With 5 bases removed from V and 0 bases from J, the gap between germline ends came to 14 bases. This CDR3 region has 16 residues. Germline V gene sequence: CDR1 SEHNR, CDR2 FQNEAQ (reference sequence).

The V and J genes are TRBV27 and TRBJ2-2, with 10 bases that match TRBD1. Germline V gene data show CDR1 as MNHEY and CDR2 as SMNVEV (reference sequence). Trimming at V came to 5 bases and at J to 5 bases, leaving 11 bases not matched to a gene. The CDR3 is 17 amino acids. The CDR3 DNA reads as TGTGCCAGCAGTCTCATACCGGGACAGGGGTCAACCGGGGAGCTGTTTTTT. The encoded protein is CASSLIPGQGSTGELFF.

The chain recombines TRBV5-4 with TRBJ1-2, with D possibly being TRBD1 (5 bases). This CDR3 region has 16 residues. With 0 bases removed from V and 4 bases from J, the gap between germline ends came to 16 bases. Per the germline V gene, CDR1 is SGHNT and CDR2 is YYREEE (reference sequence). Here the CDR3 reads CASSLASGRGGYGYTF. The CDR3 region has the DNA TGTGCCAGCAGCTTGGCTTCAGGGCGTGGGGGCTATGGCTACACCTTC.